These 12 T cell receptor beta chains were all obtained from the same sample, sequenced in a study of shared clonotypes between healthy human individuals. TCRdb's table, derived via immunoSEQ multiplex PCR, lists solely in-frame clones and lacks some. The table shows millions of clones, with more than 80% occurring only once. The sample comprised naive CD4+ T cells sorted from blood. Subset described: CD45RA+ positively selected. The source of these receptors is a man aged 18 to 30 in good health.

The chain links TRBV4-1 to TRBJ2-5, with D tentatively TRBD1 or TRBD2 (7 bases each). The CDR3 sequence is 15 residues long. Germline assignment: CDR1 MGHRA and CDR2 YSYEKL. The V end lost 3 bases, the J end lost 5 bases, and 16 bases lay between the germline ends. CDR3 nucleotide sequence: TGCGCCAGCAGCCAGAGGGAGGGGGCGAGGGAGACCCAGTACTTC. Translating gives CASSQREGARETQYF.

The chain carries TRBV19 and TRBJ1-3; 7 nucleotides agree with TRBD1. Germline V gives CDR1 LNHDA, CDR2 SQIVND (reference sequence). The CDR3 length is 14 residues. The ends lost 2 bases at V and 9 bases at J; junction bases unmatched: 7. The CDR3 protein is CASSIHTGESTIYF. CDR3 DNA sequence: TGTGCCAGTAGTATACACACAGGGGAAAGCACCATATATTTT.

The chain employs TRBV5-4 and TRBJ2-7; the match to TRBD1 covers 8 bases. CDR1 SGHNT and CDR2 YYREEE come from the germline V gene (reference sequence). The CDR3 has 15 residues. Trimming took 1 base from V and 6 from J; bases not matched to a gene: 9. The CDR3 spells CASSLSGTGIGEQYF. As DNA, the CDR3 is TGTGCCAGCAGCTTGTCGGGGACAGGTATAGGCGAGCAGTACTTC. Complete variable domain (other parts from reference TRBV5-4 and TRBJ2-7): ETGVTQSPTHLIKTRGQQVTLRCSSQSGHNTVSWYQQALGQGPQFIFQYYREEENGRGNFPPRFSGLQFPNYSSELNVNALELDDSALYLCASSLSGTGIGEQYFGPGTRLTVT.

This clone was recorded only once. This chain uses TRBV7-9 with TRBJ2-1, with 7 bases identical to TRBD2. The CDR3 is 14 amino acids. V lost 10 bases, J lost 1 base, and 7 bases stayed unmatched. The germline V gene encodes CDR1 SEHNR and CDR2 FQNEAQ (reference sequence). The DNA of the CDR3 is TGTGCCATCGAGGGGCGGGGGTCCTACAATGAGCAGTTCTTC. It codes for CAIEGRGSYNEQFF.

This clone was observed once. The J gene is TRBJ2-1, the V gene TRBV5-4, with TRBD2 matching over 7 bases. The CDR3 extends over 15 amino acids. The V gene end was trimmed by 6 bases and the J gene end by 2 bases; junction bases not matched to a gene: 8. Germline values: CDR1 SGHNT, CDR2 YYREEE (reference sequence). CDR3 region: CASNRRGFAYNEQFF. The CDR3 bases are TGTGCCAGCAACCGGCGGGGGTTCGCCTACAATGAGCAGTTCTTC.

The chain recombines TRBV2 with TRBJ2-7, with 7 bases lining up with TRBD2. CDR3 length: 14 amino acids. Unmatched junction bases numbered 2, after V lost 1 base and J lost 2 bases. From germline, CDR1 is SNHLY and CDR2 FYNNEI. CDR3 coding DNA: TGTGCCAGCAGTGAAGTTAGCGGGCCCTACGAGCAGTACTTC. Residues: CASSEVSGPYEQYF.

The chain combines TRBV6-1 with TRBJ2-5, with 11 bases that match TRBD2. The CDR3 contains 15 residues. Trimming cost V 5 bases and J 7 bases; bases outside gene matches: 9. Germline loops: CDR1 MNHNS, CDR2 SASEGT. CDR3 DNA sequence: TGTGCCAGCAGTTTTTTAGCGGGAGGGGACGGGACCCAGTACTTC. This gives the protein CASSFLAGGDGTQYF.

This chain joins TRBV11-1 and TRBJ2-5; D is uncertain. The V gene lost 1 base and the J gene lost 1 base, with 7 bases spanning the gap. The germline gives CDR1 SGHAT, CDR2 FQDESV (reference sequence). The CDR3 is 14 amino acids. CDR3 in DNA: TGTGCCAGCAGCTTAGGGGTACTCCAAGAGACCCAGTACTTC. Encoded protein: CASSLGVLQETQYF.

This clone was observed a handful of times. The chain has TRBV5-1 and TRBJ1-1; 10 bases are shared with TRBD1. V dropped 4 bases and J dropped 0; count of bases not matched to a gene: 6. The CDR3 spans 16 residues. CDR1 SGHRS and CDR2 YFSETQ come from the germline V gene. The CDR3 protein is CASSRRDRGLNTEAFF. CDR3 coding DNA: TGCGCCAGCAGCCGCCGGGACAGGGGATTGAACACTGAAGCTTTCTTT. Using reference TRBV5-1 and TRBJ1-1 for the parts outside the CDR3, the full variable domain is KAGVTQTPRYLIKTRGQQVTLSCSPISGHRSVSWYQQTPGQGLQFLFEYFSETQRNKGNFPGRFSGRQFSNSRSEMNVSTLELGDSALYLCASSRRDRGLNTEAFFGQGTRLTVV.

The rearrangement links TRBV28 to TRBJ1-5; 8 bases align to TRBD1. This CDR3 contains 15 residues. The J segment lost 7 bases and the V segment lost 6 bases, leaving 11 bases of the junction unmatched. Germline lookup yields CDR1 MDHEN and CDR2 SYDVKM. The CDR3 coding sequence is TGTGCCAGCAGACTTCCTCAGGGGGCAGGGCAGCCCCAGCATTTT. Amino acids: CASRLPQGAGQPQHF. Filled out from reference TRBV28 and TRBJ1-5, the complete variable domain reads DVKVTQSSRYLVKRTGEKVFLECVQDMDHENMFWYRQDPGLGLRLIYFSYDVKMKEKGDIPEGYSVSREKKERFSLILESASTNQTSMYLCASRLPQGAGQPQHFGDGTRLSIL.

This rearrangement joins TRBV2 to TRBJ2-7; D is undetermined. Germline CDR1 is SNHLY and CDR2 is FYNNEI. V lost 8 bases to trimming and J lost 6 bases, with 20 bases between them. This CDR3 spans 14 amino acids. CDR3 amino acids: CASLTEWVSGEQYF. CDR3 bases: TGTGCCAGCCTTACCGAGTGGGTATCGGGCGAGCAGTACTTC.

Here the CDR3 DNA reads TGCAGTGCTATGAATCAACGTGAAGCTTTCTTT. Its protein product is CSAMNQREAFF. J is TRBJ1-1 and V is TRBV20-1; D remains unclear. The CDR3 covers 11 residues. The V gene's germline CDR1 is DFQATT and CDR2 SNEGSKA (reference sequence). With 4 bases removed from V and 7 bases from J, the gap between germline ends came to 10 bases.